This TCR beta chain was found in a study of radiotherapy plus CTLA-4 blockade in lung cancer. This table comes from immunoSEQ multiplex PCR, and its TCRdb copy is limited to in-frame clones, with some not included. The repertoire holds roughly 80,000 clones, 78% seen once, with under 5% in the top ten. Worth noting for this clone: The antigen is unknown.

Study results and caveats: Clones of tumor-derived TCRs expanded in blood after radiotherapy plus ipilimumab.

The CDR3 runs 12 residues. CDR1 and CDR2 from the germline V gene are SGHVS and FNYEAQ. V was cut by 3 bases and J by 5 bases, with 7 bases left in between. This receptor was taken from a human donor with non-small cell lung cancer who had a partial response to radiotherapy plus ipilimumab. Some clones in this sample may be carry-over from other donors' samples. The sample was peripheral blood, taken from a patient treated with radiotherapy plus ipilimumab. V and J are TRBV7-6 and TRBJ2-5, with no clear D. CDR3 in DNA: TGTGCCAGCAGCTTGTTCCAGGAGACCCAGTACTTC. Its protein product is CASSLFQETQYF.